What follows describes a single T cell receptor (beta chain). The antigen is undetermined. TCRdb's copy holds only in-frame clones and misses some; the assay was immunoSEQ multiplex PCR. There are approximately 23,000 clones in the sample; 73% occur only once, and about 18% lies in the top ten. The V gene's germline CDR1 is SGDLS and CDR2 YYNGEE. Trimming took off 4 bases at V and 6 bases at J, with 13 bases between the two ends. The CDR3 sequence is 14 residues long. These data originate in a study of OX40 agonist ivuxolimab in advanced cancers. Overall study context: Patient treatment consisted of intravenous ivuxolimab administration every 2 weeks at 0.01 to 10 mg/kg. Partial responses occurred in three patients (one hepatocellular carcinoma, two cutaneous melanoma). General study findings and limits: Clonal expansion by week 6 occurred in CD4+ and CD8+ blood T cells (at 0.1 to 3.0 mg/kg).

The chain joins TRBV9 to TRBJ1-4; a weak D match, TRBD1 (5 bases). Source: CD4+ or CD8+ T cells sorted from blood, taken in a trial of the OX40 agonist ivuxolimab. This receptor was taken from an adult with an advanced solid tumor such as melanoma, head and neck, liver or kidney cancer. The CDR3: CASSPGGGDEKLFF. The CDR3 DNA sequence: TGTGCCAGCAGCCCAGGTGGGGGGGATGAAAAACTGTTTTTT.